This T cell receptor (beta chain) was retrieved from a study of identical twins. With template switching, a universal primer site was added, and the cDNA carried unique molecular identifiers. Via MiXCR, TCRdb re-called the 5' RACE reads, giving one row per CDR3 protein. The sample has about 690,000 distinct CDR3 sequences; 5.5% to 6.5% are singletons. Germline CDR1 DFQATT, CDR2 SNEGSKA (reference sequence). This CDR3 has 14 residues. V was clipped by 2 bases and J by 5 bases, with 15 bases between them. The study, taken as a whole, reports: Whereas memory repertoires showed no such difference, abundant cord blood beta clonotypes carried fewer insertions. Out-of-frame TCR alpha sharing observed in monozygotic twins exceeded model estimates. Twins' surplus sharing was weaker for beta out-of-frame sequences.

This clonotype was found a few times. Its antigen is unknown. This sequence was found in a man aged 18 to 29 in good health. The sample comprised naive T cells sorted from blood. The rearrangement joins TRBV20-1 to TRBJ1-1; D might be TRBD1 (6 bases). CDR3 sequence: CSARKQGPKTEAFF. The CDR3 DNA is TGCAGTGCTAGAAAACAGGGCCCGAAGACTGAAGCTTTCTTT.